This T cell receptor beta chain was recovered during a study of blood T cell repertoires in COVID-19. The wider study: The cDNA or gDNA used as material had been derived from T cells, B-cell-depleted T cells, or PBMCs.

From germline, CDR1 is KGHDR and CDR2 SFDVKD. Trimming removed 6 bases from V and 7 bases from J, with 15 bases in between. This CDR3 comprises 13 residues. Study members were between 18 and 89 years old and lived in fewer than 30 US regions. Self-reported history from a screening survey and questionnaire set each donor's cohort. Recovery meant two consecutive negative NP/OP PCR tests, professional clearance, or resolved symptoms. Data came from immunoSEQ multiplex PCR; TCRdb stores just in-frame clones and leaves some out. The sample lists a few hundred thousand clones, 89% seen once, with 1.7% in the top ten.

Sequenced input: PBMCs or T cells enriched from blood (not recorded which). This sequence was found in a woman younger than 45 who had recovered from COVID-19. This chain joins TRBV24-1 and TRBJ2-7; D not resolved. This chain's CDR3 is CATSRWAGDEQYF. The CDR3 bases are TGTGCCACCAGTCGCTGGGCTGGCGATGAGCAGTACTTC.